The T cell receptor beta chain under discussion was sequenced for a study of read filtering for tumor transcriptome and immune sequencing. Across the study: The cohort had over 16 men and over twelve women aged about 47 to 80, mean around 63 years.

This library used 300 to 450 ng RNA and molecular barcoded adaptors spanning alpha/delta and beta/gamma chains. In TCRdb, the reads were re-called with MiXCR into one record per CDR3 protein. Seen here are about 130,000 distinct CDR3 sequences, 10% to 15% observed once, and the top ten hold more than 9.5%. V gave up 6 bases and J gave up 3 bases, with 17 bases separating them. The CDR3 contains 15 residues. This clonotype turned up a few times. Its cognate antigen is unknown. Findings and caveats of the study: The sorted CD138-negative fraction was a mixed bone marrow immune population, not purified T cells.

Bone marrow was sampled from every patient at the time of active disease. The rearrangement links TRBV12-3 or TRBV12-4 to TRBJ1-1, with D maybe TRBD1 (6 bases). The sequence came from a donor aged 40 or over with multiple myeloma. The material sequenced was a population of CD138-negative cells sorted from bone marrow. Here the CDR3 DNA reads TGTGCCAGCAGACCTACAGGGACTGGGTACACTGAAGCTTTCTTT. Translating gives CASRPTGTGYTEAFF.